Included here is one T cell receptor (beta chain) sequence, with context. This entry comes from a study of blood T cell repertoires in COVID-19. CDR1 is LGHNA and CDR2 is YSLEER in the germline V gene. The CDR3 consists of 16 residues. Trimming stripped 1 base from V and 4 bases from J, with 16 bases between. Data came from immunoSEQ multiplex PCR; TCRdb stores just in-frame clones and leaves some out. Of about 480,000 clones in the sample, around 87% are singletons; the top ten hold less than 2%. The V gene is TRBV4-3, the J gene TRBJ1-1; D possibly corresponds to TRBD1 (5 bases). The sequence derives from a woman aged 40-49 years who had recovered from COVID-19. Sequencing used PBMCs or T cells enriched from blood (not recorded which). This chain's CDR3 is CASSQGARALSTEAFF. The CDR3 DNA reads TGCGCCAGCAGCCAAGGGGCCAGGGCCCTGAGCACTGAAGCTTTCTTT.